A single sample is the source of the 20 T cell receptor beta chains below, sequenced in a study of cytomegalovirus exposure and HLA in healthy donors. Primers: 60 Vbeta forward and 13 Jbeta reverse. TCRdb keeps only in-frame clones here, not all; method: immunoSEQ multiplex PCR. This sample has under 200,000 clones, with about 90% found just once. The source material was PBMCs. These TCRs come from a boy aged 2-9 years in good health and CMV-seronegative.

The chain has TRBV6-1 and TRBJ1-2; D is undetermined. Deletions cut 10 bases from V and 8 bases from J, with 17 bases between. Germline CDR1 is MNHNS and CDR2 is SASEGT. The CDR3 has 12 amino acids. DNA of the CDR3: TGTGCCACGCAGACGGCGTTGAGGGGCTACACCTTC. It codes for CATQTALRGYTF.

The V and J genes are TRBV5-6 and TRBJ2-7, with 9 bases fitting TRBD2. This CDR3 comprises 17 residues. Trimming at V came to 2 bases and at J to 4 bases, leaving 13 bases not matched to a gene. From germline, CDR1 is SGHDT and CDR2 YYEEEE. The CDR3 loop reads CASSFPLAGPSGYEQYF. DNA of the CDR3: TGTGCCAGCAGCTTCCCGCTAGCGGGACCGTCGGGGTACGAGCAGTACTTC.

The V and J genes are TRBV6-1 and TRBJ2-1; 8 bases are a match to TRBD2. The V and J ends lost 2 bases and 7 bases, in that order; junction bases with no gene match: 4. Germline V gene lookup returns CDR1 MNHNS and CDR2 SASEGT. This CDR3 is 14 amino acids long. CDR3 DNA sequence: TGTGCCAGCAGTGAAACGGGGGGGCCAAATGAGCAGTTCTTC. Translating gives CASSETGGPNEQFF.

The J gene is TRBJ1-1, the V gene TRBV30; D remains unclear. Germline V lookup: CDR1 GTSNPN, CDR2 SVGIG (reference sequence). The CDR3 runs to 11 residues. V was shortened by 2 bases and J by 6 bases, with 7 bases between the two germline ends. CDR3 DNA: TGTGCCTGGAGTCGTATCGCTGAAGCTTTCTTT. Translating gives CAWSRIAEAFF. The entire variable domain, with the rest obtained from reference TRBV30 and TRBJ1-1, is as follows: SQTIHQWPATLVQPVGSPLSLECTVEGTSNPNLYWYRQAAGRGLQLLFYSVGIGQISSEVPQNLSASRPQDRQFILSSKKLLLSDSGFYLCAWSRIAEAFFGQGTRLTVV.

The chain couples TRBV23-1 to TRBJ2-3, with 11 bases aligning to TRBD2. TRBV23-1 is an ORF for which the function is uncertain. J gave up 5 bases and V 3 bases, and 10 bases lay outside the gene matches. CDR3 length equals 17 residues. CDR3 residues: CASSQATSGSIVDTQYF. CDR3 coding DNA: TGCGCCAGCAGTCAGGCTACTAGCGGGAGTATAGTAGATACGCAGTATTTT.

This clone was seen only a few times. V and J are TRBV4-2 and TRBJ1-4; D is unclear. Trimming took off 1 base at V and 7 bases at J, with 10 bases between the two ends. The CDR3 covers 14 residues. Germline values: CDR1 LGHNA, CDR2 YNFKEQ. CDR3 in DNA: TGTGCCAGCAGCCAAGGAGTGAATCTTGAAAAACTGTTTTTT. It translates to CASSQGVNLEKLFF.

This clone was found a few times. This chain uses TRBV6-5 with TRBJ2-7; a possible D gene is TRBD1 (6 bases). V was clipped by 0 bases and J by 7 bases, with 13 bases between them. CDR1 MNHEY and CDR2 SVGAGI come from the germline V gene. This CDR3 spans 14 amino acids. The CDR3, as DNA: TGTGCCAGCAGTTACTCACGACAGGCCTCGGAGCAGTACTTC. Its translation is CASSYSRQASEQYF.

V is TRBV30 and J is TRBJ1-3; possibly TRBD1 for D (5 bases). CDR1 and CDR2 from the germline V gene are GTSNPN and SVGIG (reference sequence). V shed 1 base and J shed 9 bases, with 16 bases lying between them. This CDR3 has 14 amino acids. In nucleotides, the CDR3 is TGTGCCTGGAGTGAGGGGCAACCGGCCTCCACCATATATTTT. It codes for CAWSEGQPASTIYF.

This chain uses TRBV6-1 with TRBJ2-5; 7 bases line up with TRBD2. This CDR3 has 14 amino acids. Trimming cost V 6 bases and J 4 bases; bases outside gene matches: 8. CDR1 is MNHNS, CDR2 SASEGT, per germline. DNA for the CDR3: TGTGCCAGCAGGGGGGGGTGGTATGGAGAGACCCAGTACTTC. This codes for CASRGGWYGETQYF.

The gene calls are TRBV29-1 and TRBJ2-1; perhaps TRBD1 as D (5 bases). Germline CDR1 SQVTM, CDR2 ANQGSEA. V shed 4 bases and J shed 9 bases, with 13 bases lying between them. This CDR3 is 12 amino acids long. CDR3 coding DNA: TGCAGCGTTGGTCTGGGGCGAACTGAGCAGTTCTTC. Its translation: CSVGLGRTEQFF.

This chain uses TRBV2 with TRBJ1-5, with 9 nucleotides matching TRBD1. The CDR3 runs to 17 residues. V was clipped by 4 bases and J by 6 bases; unmatched bases: 13. Germline V gene lookup returns CDR1 SNHLY and CDR2 FYNNEI. The CDR3 is CASSVRDRVSVGQPQHF. CDR3 in DNA: TGTGCCAGCAGTGTCCGGGACAGGGTATCAGTGGGTCAGCCCCAGCATTTT.

This clone was seen a single time. The V and J genes are TRBV15 and TRBJ1-1; 8 bases align to TRBD1. The V gene's germline CDR1 is LNHNV and CDR2 YYDKDF (reference sequence). The CDR3 has 14 residues. Losses at the gene ends were 6 bases for V and 0 bases for J; bases not matched to a gene: 3. The CDR3 bases are TGTGCCACCAGTCGCAGGGGGCTGAACACTGAAGCTTTCTTT. Amino acid sequence: CATSRRGLNTEAFF.

This sequence joins TRBV7-8 and TRBJ1-1; D is uncertain. This CDR3 region has 13 residues. Trimming cost V 3 bases and J 1 base, with 6 bases left between them. Germline V gives CDR1 SGHVS, CDR2 FQNEAQ. The CDR3: CASSFWQNTEAFF. Here the CDR3 DNA reads TGTGCCAGCAGCTTCTGGCAGAACACTGAAGCTTTCTTT.

The chain joins TRBV7-9 to TRBJ2-2; D is ambiguous. This CDR3 has 11 residues. The germline gives CDR1 SEHNR, CDR2 FQNEAQ (reference sequence). The CDR3 sequence: CATPGTGELFF. The CDR3 nucleotides read TGTGCTACCCCGGGCACCGGGGAGCTGTTTTTT.

This clone was observed a single time. The chain employs TRBV29-1 and TRBJ2-5; D unresolved. V shed 8 bases and J shed 1 base, with 8 bases lying between them. This CDR3 comprises 11 residues. Germline CDR1 SQVTM, CDR2 ANQGSEA. CDR3 DNA: TGCAGCTCACAGATCCAAGAGACCCAGTACTTC. Translating it yields CSSQIQETQYF.

This clone turned up a few times. The V call is TRBV7-9, the J call TRBJ2-1; D gene ambiguous. Germline lookup yields CDR1 SEHNR and CDR2 FQNEAQ (reference sequence). The CDR3 has 12 amino acids. Trimming removed 1 base from V and 9 bases from J, with 7 bases in between. CDR3 region: CASSLGLIEQFF. CDR3 DNA sequence: TGTGCCAGCAGCTTAGGACTTATTGAGCAGTTCTTC.

The chain links TRBV11-2 to TRBJ1-2; D is perhaps TRBD1 (6 bases). The CDR3 runs 13 residues. Germline V gene data show CDR1 as SGHAT and CDR2 as FQNNGV. The V and J ends lost 3 bases and 8 bases respectively, with 13 bases between them. Here the CDR3 reads CASSFTGSGGYTF. The CDR3 coding sequence is TGTGCCAGCAGCTTTACAGGGAGTGGGGGCTACACCTTC.

The chain is built from TRBV30 and TRBJ2-3; D not certain. The V and J ends lost 5 bases and 8 bases respectively, with 14 bases between them. This CDR3 is built from 12 residues. Germline CDR1 GTSNPN, CDR2 SVGIG (reference sequence). CDR3: CAWGSSSGTQYF. CDR3 nucleotide sequence: TGTGCCTGGGGCTCCTCATCGGGTACGCAGTATTTT.

The chain carries TRBV5-1 and TRBJ1-4; TRBD1 matches at 7 bases. This CDR3 is built from 16 residues. J gave up 10 bases and V 1 base, and 13 bases lay outside the gene matches. Germline CDR1 is SGHRS and CDR2 is YFSETQ. The CDR3 sequence: CASSLPVDREETKLFF. CDR3 coding DNA: TGCGCCAGCAGCTTGCCCGTTGACAGGGAAGAGACAAAACTGTTTTTT. Filled out from reference TRBV5-1 and TRBJ1-4, the complete variable domain reads KAGVTQTPRYLIKTRGQQVTLSCSPISGHRSVSWYQQTPGQGLQFLFEYFSETQRNKGNFPGRFSGRQFSNSRSEMNVSTLELGDSALYLCASSLPVDREETKLFFGSGTQLSVL.

The CDR3 coding sequence is TGCGCCAGCAGCCAATCAGACAAGAGCTCCTACGAGCAGTACTTC. Its translation: CASSQSDKSSYEQYF. This rearrangement joins TRBV4-1 to TRBJ2-7; D unresolved. V was trimmed by 2 bases and J by 0 bases, leaving 11 bases between them. Germline assignment: CDR1 MGHRA and CDR2 YSYEKL. The CDR3 loop spans 15 amino acids.